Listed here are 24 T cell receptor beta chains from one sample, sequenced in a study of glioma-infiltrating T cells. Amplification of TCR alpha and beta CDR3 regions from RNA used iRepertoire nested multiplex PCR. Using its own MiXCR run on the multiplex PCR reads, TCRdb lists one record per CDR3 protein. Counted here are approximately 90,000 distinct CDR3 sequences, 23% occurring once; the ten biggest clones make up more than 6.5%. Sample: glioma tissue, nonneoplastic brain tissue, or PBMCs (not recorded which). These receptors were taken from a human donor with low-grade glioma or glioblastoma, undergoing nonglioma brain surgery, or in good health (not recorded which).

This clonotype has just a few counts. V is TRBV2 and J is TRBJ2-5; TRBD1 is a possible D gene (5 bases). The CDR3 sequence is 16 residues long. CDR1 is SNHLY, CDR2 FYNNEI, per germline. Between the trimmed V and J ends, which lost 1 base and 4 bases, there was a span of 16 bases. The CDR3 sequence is CASSEVSGLKRETQYF. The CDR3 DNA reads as TGTGCCAGCAGTGAAGTCTCAGGGCTGAAGCGAGAGACCCAGTACTTC. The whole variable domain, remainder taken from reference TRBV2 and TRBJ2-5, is EPEVTQTPSHQVTQMGQEVILRCVPISNHLYFYWYRQILGQKVEFLVSFYNNEISEKSEIFDDQFSVERPDGSNFTLKIRSTKLEDSAMYFCASSEVSGLKRETQYFGPGTRLLVL.

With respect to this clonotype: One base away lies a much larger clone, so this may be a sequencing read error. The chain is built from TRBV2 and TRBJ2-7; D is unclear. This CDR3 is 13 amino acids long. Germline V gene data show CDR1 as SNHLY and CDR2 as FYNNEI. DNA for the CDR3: TGTGCCTGCAGTGAAACCCTCTCGGACGAGCAGTACTTC. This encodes CACSETLSDEQYF.

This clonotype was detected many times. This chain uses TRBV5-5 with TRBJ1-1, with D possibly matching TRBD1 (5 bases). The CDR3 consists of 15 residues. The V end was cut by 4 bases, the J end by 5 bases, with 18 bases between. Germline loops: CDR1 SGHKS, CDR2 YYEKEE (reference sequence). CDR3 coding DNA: TGTGCCAGCAGCAGGGGTGTCAGGCCCGATACTGAAGCTTTCTTT. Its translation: CASSRGVRPDTEAFF.

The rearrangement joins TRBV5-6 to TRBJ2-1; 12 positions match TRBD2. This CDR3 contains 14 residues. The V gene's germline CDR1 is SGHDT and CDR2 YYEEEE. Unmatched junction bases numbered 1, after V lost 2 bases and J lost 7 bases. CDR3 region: CASSLTSGRNEQFF. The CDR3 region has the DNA TGTGCCAGCAGCTTAACTAGCGGGAGGAATGAGCAGTTCTTC.

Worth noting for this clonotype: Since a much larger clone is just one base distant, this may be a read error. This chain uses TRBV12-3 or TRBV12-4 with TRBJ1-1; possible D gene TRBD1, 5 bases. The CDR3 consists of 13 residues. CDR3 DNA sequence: TGTGCCAGCAGCCTCAGAGGGGAGTCTGAAGTTTTCTTT. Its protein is CASSLRGESEVFF.

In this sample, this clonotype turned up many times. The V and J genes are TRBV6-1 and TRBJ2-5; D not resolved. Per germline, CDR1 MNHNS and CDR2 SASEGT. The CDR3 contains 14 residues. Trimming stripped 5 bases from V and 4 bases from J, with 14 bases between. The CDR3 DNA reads TGTGCCAGCAGTTCCGGAACGACCCTAGAGACCCAGTACTTC. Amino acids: CASSSGTTLETQYF.

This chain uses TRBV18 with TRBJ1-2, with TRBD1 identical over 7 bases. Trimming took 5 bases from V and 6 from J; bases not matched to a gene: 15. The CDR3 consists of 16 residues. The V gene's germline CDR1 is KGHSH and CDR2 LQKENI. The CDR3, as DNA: TGTGCCAGCTCAGCCACTCCGGGACAGAAAGAGAATGGCTACACCTTC. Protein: CASSATPGQKENGYTF.

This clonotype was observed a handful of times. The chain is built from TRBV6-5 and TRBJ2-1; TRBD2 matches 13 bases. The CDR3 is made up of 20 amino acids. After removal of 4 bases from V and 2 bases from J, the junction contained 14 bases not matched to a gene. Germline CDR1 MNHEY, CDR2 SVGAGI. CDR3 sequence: CASSSPQGRGLAGPYNEQFF. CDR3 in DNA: TGTGCCAGCAGTTCCCCGCAGGGGAGGGGACTAGCGGGACCCTACAATGAGCAGTTCTTC.

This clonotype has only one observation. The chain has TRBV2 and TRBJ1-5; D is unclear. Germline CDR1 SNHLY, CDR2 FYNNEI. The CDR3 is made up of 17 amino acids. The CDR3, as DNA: TGTGTTAGCAGTGAAGAATGGGGTCGGGCGGGGATCAAGCCCCAGCATTTT. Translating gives CVSSEEWGRAGIKPQHF.

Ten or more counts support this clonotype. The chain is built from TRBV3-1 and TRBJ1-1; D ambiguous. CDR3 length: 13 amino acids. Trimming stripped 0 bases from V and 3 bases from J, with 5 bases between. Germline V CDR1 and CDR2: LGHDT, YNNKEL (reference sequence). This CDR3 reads CASSQDVDTEAFF. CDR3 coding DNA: TGTGCCAGCAGCCAAGACGTTGACACTGAAGCTTTCTTT.

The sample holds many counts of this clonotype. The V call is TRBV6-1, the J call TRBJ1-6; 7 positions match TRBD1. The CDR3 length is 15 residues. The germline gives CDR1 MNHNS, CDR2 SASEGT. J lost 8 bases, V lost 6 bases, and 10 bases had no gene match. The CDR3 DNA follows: TGTGCCAGCAGCGCAGGGGGTGAAGGTTATTCACCCCTCCACTTT. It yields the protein CASSAGGEGYSPLHF.

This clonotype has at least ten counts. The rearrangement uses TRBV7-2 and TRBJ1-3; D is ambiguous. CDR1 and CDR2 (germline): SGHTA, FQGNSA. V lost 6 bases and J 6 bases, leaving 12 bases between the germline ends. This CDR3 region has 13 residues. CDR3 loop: CASRLPPENTIYF. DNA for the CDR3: TGTGCCAGCAGACTTCCCCCAGAAAACACCATATATTTT.

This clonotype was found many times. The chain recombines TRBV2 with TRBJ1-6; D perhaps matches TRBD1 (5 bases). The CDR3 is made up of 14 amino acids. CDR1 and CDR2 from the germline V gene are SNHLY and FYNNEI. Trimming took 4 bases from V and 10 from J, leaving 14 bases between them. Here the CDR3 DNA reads TGTGCCAGCAGTGGGGAAGGGGCACGATCACCCCTCCACTTT. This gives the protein CASSGEGARSPLHF.

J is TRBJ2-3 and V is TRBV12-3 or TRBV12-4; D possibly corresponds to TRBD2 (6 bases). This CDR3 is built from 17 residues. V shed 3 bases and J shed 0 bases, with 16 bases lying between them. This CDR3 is CASSFGLWRGSTDTQYF. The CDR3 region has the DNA TGTGCCAGCAGTTTTGGTTTGTGGCGGGGAAGCACAGATACGCAGTATTTT.

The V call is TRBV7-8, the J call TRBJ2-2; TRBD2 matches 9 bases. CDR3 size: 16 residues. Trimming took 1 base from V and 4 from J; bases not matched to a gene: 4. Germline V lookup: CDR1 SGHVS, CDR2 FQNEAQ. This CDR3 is CASSLVAGGRTGELFF. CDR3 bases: TGTGCCAGCAGCTTAGTTGCGGGGGGGCGCACCGGGGAGCTGTTTTTT.

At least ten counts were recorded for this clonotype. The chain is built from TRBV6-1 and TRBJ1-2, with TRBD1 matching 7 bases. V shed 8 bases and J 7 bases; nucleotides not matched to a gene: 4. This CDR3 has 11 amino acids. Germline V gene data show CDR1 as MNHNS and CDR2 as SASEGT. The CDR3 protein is CASWKGAGYTF. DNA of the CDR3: TGTGCCAGCTGGAAGGGGGCTGGCTACACCTTC.

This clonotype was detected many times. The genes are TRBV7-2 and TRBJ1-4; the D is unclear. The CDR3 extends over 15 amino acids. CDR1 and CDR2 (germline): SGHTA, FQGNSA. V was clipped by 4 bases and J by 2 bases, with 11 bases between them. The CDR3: CASSWQAVTNEKLFF. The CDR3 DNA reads TGTGCCAGCAGCTGGCAGGCGGTGACTAATGAAAAACTGTTTTTT.

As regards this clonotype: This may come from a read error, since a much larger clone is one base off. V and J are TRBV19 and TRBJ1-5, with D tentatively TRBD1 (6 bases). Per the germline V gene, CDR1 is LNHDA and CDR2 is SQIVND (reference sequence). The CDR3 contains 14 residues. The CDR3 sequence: CASSIGAGDQPQNF. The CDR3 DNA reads TGTGCCAGTAGTATCGGGGCAGGGGATCAGCCCCAGAATTTT.

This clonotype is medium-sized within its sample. CDR3 sequence: CSARRRRGANTEAFF. CDR3 DNA sequence: TGCAGTGCTAGACGGCGGAGGGGCGCAAACACTGAAGCTTTCTTT. The genes are TRBV20-1 and TRBJ1-1, with D maybe TRBD1 (5 bases). Per the germline V gene, CDR1 is DFQATT and CDR2 is SNEGSKA (reference sequence). There are 15 residues in the CDR3. V lost 2 bases and J lost 2, with 15 bases in between.

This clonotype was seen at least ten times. The CDR3 protein is CSARDGAWDTQYF. The CDR3 DNA follows: TGCAGTGCTAGAGACGGCGCATGGGATACGCAGTATTTT. The V gene is TRBV20-1, the J gene TRBJ2-3; D is undetermined. Per germline, CDR1 DFQATT and CDR2 SNEGSKA (reference sequence). V shed 0 bases and J shed 6 bases, with 10 bases lying between them. This CDR3 spans 13 amino acids.

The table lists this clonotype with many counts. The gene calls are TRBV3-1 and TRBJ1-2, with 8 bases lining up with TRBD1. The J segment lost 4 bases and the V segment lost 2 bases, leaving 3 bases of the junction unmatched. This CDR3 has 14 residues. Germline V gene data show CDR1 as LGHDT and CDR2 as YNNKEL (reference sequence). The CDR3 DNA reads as TGTGCCAGCAGCCAACAGGACAGGGTCTATGGCTACACCTTC. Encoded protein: CASSQQDRVYGYTF.

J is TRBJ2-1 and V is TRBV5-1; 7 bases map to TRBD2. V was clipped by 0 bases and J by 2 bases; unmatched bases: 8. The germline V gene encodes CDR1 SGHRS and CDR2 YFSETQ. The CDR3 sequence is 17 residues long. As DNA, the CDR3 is TGCGCCAGCAGCTTGGTTCCAGCGGGAAACCCCTACAATGAGCAGTTCTTC. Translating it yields CASSLVPAGNPYNEQFF. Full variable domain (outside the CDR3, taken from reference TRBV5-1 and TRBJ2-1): KAGVTQTPRYLIKTRGQQVTLSCSPISGHRSVSWYQQTPGQGLQFLFEYFSETQRNKGNFPGRFSGRQFSNSRSEMNVSTLELGDSALYLCASSLVPAGNPYNEQFFGPGTRLTVL.

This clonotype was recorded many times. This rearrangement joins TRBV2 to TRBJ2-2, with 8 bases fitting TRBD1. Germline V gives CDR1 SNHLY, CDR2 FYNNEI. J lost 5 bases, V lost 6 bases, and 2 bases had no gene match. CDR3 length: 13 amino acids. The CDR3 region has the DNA TGTGCCAGCAGACGGACAGGGACCGGGGAGCTGTTTTTT. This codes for CASRRTGTGELFF.

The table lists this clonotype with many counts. The CDR3 sequence: CASSLGTGNQPQHF. The CDR3 coding sequence is TGTGCCAGCAGCTTGGGGACAGGGAATCAGCCCCAGCATTTT. The chain has TRBV7-2 and TRBJ1-5; 9 bases agree with TRBD1. The CDR3 extends over 14 amino acids. The germline V gene encodes CDR1 SGHTA and CDR2 FQGNSA. The V gene end was trimmed by 3 bases and the J gene end by 4 bases; junction bases not matched to a gene: 1. Supplemented by reference TRBV7-2 and TRBJ1-5, the full variable domain reads GAGVSQSPSNKVTEKGKDVELRCDPISGHTALYWYRQSLGQGLEFLIYFQGNSAPDKSGLPSDRFSAERTGGSVSTLTIQRTQQEDSAVYLCASSLGTGNQPQHFGDGTRLSIL.